The clone carrying this T cell receptor beta chain was detected only a few times. Its antigen is not identified. This sample is drawn from a study of blood T cells in healthy people across ages. Regarding the study as a whole: Naive T cell percentage and TCR beta diversity correlated strongly.

There are 14 residues in the CDR3. Germline V CDR1 and CDR2: SGHRS, YFSETQ. The V gene lost 0 bases and the J gene lost 5 bases, with 9 bases spanning the gap. With each sample, at least 6 micrograms of total RNA were extracted. It was with a sample-barcoded 5' primer and a J-beta primer mix that a second PCR of roughly 7 to 12 cycles was run. Each cDNA molecule, via a template-switch adaptor with 12 random nucleotides, was tagged. Every sample returned 2.5 million or more CDR3-containing paired-end reads. TCRdb redid the calling of the 5' RACE reads with MiXCR, one entry per CDR3 protein. The sample yields roughly 1.7 million distinct CDR3 sequences, 34% seen once.

Sequenced material: blood. The V and J genes are TRBV5-1 and TRBJ2-1; D is possibly TRBD2 (5 bases). The source is a woman aged 30 to 39 in good health. The CDR3: CASSLADGNNEQFF. The DNA for the CDR3 is TGCGCCAGCAGCTTGGCTGACGGGAACAATGAGCAGTTCTTC.